The 16 T cell receptor beta chains below were found in one sample sequenced in a study of glioma-infiltrating T cells after dendritic cell vaccination. TCRdb's copy holds only in-frame clones and misses some; the assay was immunoSEQ multiplex PCR. Among tens of thousands of clones listed, around 80% were seen once. The sample consisted of blood, taken before dendritic cell vaccination. These receptor sequences come from a human donor with glioblastoma.

The chain has TRBV6-5 and TRBJ2-1; 10 bases are shared with TRBD2. V lost 0 bases and J lost 8; bases outside the gene matches: 7. CDR1 MNHEY and CDR2 SVGAGI come from the germline V gene. The CDR3 is made up of 16 amino acids. The CDR3 sequence: CASSYSKSGGADEQFF. CDR3 coding DNA: TGTGCCAGCAGTTACTCGAAAAGCGGGGGGGCAGATGAGCAGTTCTTC.

This clone was seen repeatedly, ten times or more. The CDR3 loop is CASSLHHGTGTDGYTF. The CDR3 nucleotides read TGCGCCAGCAGCCTTCACCACGGGACAGGGACGGATGGCTACACCTTC. V gene TRBV4-1 combines with J gene TRBJ1-2; TRBD1 aligns across 9 bases. CDR3 size: 16 residues. CDR1 MGHRA and CDR2 YSYEKL come from the germline V gene. The ends lost 4 bases at V and 6 bases at J; junction bases unmatched: 12.

In DNA form, the CDR3 reads TGTGCCTGGAGTAAAAAAGGACAGCTAGCCAAAAACATTCAGTACTTC. This translates into CAWSKKGQLAKNIQYF. V usage is TRBV30 and J usage is TRBJ2-4; tentative D call: TRBD1 (6 bases). Trimming stripped 2 bases from V and 0 bases from J, with 14 bases between. The CDR3 has 16 amino acids. In germline, CDR1 is GTSNPN, CDR2 SVGIG (reference sequence).

The chain links TRBV5-1 to TRBJ2-3, with TRBD1 as a possible D gene (6 bases). V was pared by 4 bases and J by 2 bases, with 17 bases between. The CDR3 extends over 16 amino acids. The V gene's germline CDR1 is SGHRS and CDR2 YFSETQ. The CDR3 nucleotides read TGCGCCAGCAGCAAGGGGGACGAAGTCTCCACAGATACGCAGTATTTT. This sequence encodes CASSKGDEVSTDTQYF.

The CDR3 here is CASSLAVGQGPNTEAFF. CDR3 sequence (DNA): TGCGCCAGCAGCTTGGCCGTAGGACAGGGGCCGAACACTGAAGCTTTCTTT. The chain combines TRBV5-1 with TRBJ1-1; 9 bases line up with TRBD1. The trim removed 0 bases at V and 1 base at J, leaving 7 bases unmatched. The CDR3 is 17 amino acids. Germline CDR1 and CDR2: SGHRS and YFSETQ.

This clone was observed a few times. This sequence joins TRBV27 and TRBJ2-1; possibly TRBD2 for D (5 bases). Trimming pared 5 bases from V and 3 bases from J, leaving 11 bases between. CDR3 length: 14 residues. The germline CDR1 and CDR2 sequences are MNHEY and SMNVEV (reference sequence). The CDR3 nucleotides read TGTGCCAGCAGTCCGGGATTGGGCTACAATGAGCAGTTCTTC. It translates to CASSPGLGYNEQFF.

The chain couples TRBV5-1 to TRBJ2-5, with a tentative D call TRBD1 (5 bases). The V gene lost 2 bases and the J gene lost 0 bases, with 14 bases spanning the gap. The CDR3 covers 16 residues. The V gene's germline CDR1 is SGHRS and CDR2 YFSETQ. Written as DNA, the CDR3 is TGCGCCAGCAGCTTATTATTGTCAGGGAACCAAGAGACCCAGTACTTC. This sequence encodes CASSLLLSGNQETQYF.

The V call is TRBV30, the J call TRBJ1-2; a possible D gene is TRBD1 (6 bases). Trimming shortened V by 4 bases and J by 13 bases, and 16 bases separated the two germline ends. This CDR3 is 11 amino acids long. In germline, CDR1 is GTSNPN, CDR2 SVGIG (reference sequence). The DNA for the CDR3 is TGTGCCTGGATCGATGCAGGGGCTGGCACCTTC. It translates to CAWIDAGAGTF.

The CDR3 DNA sequence: TGTGCCAGCAGCTTTGGTTCAGGGACAGATACGCAGTATTTT. Protein product: CASSFGSGTDTQYF. The V call is TRBV5-6, the J call TRBJ2-3; a possible D gene is TRBD1 (5 bases). The germline V and J ends were trimmed by 2 bases and 3 bases, with 10 bases remaining between them. The germline V gene has CDR1 SGHDT and CDR2 YYEEEE. The CDR3 is 14 amino acids.

This chain uses TRBV15 with TRBJ1-5, with 7 bases matching TRBD1. CDR1 and CDR2 (germline): LNHNV, YYDKDF (reference sequence). The CDR3 covers 18 residues. Germline trimming cut 5 bases from V and 0 bases from J; bases unmatched to any gene: 13. CDR3 sequence (DNA): TGTGCCACCAGCCCGGGACAGCTGATTTTTTATAGCAATCAGCCCCAGCATTTT. It encodes CATSPGQLIFYSNQPQHF.

The chain has TRBV7-9 and TRBJ1-5; D remains unclear. Germline CDR1 and CDR2: SEHNR and FQNEAQ (reference sequence). Trimming left V 1 base short and J 2 bases short, with 12 bases between. The CDR3 consists of 16 residues. CDR3 region: CASSLGPRAGNQPQHF. The CDR3 DNA reads as TGTGCCAGCAGCTTAGGGCCGAGAGCGGGCAATCAGCCCCAGCATTTT.

This clone was seen a single time. The rearrangement joins TRBV7-9 to TRBJ1-2; D is perhaps TRBD1 (6 bases). The V and J ends lost 5 bases and 4 bases respectively, with 11 bases between them. This CDR3 contains 13 residues. CDR1 SEHNR and CDR2 FQNEAQ come from the germline V gene (reference sequence). CDR3 nucleotides: TGTGCCAGCAGCCCTCGGACAGCCTATGGCTACACCTTC. It encodes CASSPRTAYGYTF.

The V gene is TRBV18, the J gene TRBJ2-2; D perhaps matches TRBD1 (6 bases). V lost 4 bases and J lost 4, with 13 bases in between. Germline CDR1 and CDR2: KGHSH and LQKENI. The CDR3 has 15 residues. CDR3 sequence (DNA): TGTGCCAGCTCACTCTCCGGACAGACCACCGGGGAGCTGTTTTTT. This encodes CASSLSGQTTGELFF.

This clone was observed a single time. The CDR3 sequence is CASSLSWSTSGSYEQYF. The CDR3 DNA reads TGTGCCAGCAGCTTGTCATGGAGCACTAGCGGCTCCTACGAGCAGTACTTC. This sequence joins TRBV11-2 and TRBJ2-7; 8 nucleotides line up with TRBD2. CDR3 length: 17 residues. Germline CDR1 and CDR2: SGHAT and FQNNGV. V gave up 3 bases and J gave up 0 bases; unmatched junction bases: 10. Looking up the rest from reference TRBV11-2 and TRBJ2-7 gives the full variable domain: EAGVAQSPRYKIIEKRQSVAFWCNPISGHATLYWYQQILGQGPKLLIQFQNNGVVDDSQLPKDRFSAERLKGVDSTLKIQPAKLEDSAVYLCASSLSWSTSGSYEQYFGPGTRLTVT.

The chain joins TRBV7-6 to TRBJ2-2, with 8 bases identical to TRBD2. Germline trimming cut 1 base from V and 4 bases from J; bases unmatched to any gene: 5. Germline CDR1 is SGHVS and CDR2 is FNYEAQ. The CDR3 consists of 16 residues. CDR3 sequence reads: CASSLEAGETTGELFF. The CDR3 DNA reads TGTGCCAGCAGCTTAGAAGCGGGAGAGACCACCGGGGAGCTGTTTTTT.

This chain links TRBV6-1 with TRBJ2-2, with TRBD2 matching 9 bases. The CDR3 spans 15 residues. Germline V gives CDR1 MNHNS, CDR2 SASEGT. V was pared by 8 bases and J by 6 bases, with 10 bases of the junction left unmatched. The CDR3 spells CASGVAGVGSGELFF. In DNA form, the CDR3 reads TGTGCCAGCGGAGTAGCGGGAGTGGGTTCCGGGGAGCTGTTTTTT.